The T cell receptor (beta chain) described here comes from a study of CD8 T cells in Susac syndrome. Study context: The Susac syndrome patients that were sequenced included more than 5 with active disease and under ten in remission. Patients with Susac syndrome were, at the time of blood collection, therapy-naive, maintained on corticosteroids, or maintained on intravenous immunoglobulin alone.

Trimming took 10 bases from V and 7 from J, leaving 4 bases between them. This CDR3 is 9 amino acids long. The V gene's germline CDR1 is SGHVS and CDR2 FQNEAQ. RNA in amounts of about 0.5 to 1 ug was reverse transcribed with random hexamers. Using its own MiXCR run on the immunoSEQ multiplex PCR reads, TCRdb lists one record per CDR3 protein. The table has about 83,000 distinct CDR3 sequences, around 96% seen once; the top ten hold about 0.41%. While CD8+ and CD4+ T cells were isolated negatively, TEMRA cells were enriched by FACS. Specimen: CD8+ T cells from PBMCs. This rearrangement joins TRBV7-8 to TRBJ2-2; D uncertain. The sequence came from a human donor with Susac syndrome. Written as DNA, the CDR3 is TGTGCCATCGGCGGGGAGCTGTTTTTT. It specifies CAIGGELFF.